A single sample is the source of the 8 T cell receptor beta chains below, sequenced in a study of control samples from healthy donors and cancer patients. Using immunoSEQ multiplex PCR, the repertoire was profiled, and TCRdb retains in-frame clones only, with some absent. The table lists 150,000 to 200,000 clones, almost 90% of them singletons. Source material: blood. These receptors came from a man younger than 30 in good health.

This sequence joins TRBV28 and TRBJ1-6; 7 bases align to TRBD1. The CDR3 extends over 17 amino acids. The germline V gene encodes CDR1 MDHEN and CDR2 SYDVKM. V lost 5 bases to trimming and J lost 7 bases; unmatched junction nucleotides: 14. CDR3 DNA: TGTGCCAGCAGTCCCTGGGGGGAGGGGGCGCGGAATTCACCCCTCCACTTT. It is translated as CASSPWGEGARNSPLHF.

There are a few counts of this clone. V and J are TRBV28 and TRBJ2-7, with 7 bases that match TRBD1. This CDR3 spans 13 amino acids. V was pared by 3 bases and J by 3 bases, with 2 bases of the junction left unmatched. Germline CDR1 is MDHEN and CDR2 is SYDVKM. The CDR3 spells CASSFHRGYEQYF. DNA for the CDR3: TGTGCCAGCAGTTTTCACAGGGGCTACGAGCAGTACTTC.

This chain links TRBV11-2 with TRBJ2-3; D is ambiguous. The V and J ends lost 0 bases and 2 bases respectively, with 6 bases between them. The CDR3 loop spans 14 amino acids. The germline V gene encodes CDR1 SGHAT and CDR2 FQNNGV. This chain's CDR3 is CASSLEGLTDTQYF. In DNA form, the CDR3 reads TGTGCCAGCAGCTTAGAAGGGCTCACAGATACGCAGTATTTT.

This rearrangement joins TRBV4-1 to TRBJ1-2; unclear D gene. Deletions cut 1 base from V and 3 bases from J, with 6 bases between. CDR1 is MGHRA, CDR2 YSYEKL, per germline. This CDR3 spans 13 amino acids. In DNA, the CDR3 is TGCGCCAGCAGCCAAGGGGTTGACTATGGCTACACCTTC. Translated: CASSQGVDYGYTF.

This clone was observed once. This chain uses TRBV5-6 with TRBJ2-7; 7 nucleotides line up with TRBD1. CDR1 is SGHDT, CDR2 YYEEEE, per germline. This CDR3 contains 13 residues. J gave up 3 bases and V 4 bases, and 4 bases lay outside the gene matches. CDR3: CASSGDRYYEQYF. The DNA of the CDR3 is TGTGCCAGCAGCGGGGACAGATACTACGAGCAGTACTTC.

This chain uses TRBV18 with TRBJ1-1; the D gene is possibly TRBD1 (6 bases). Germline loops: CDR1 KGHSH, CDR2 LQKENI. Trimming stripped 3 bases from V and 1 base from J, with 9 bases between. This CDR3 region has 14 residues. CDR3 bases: TGTGCCAGCTCACCGCGAGGGGGGAACACTGAAGCTTTCTTT. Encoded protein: CASSPRGGNTEAFF.

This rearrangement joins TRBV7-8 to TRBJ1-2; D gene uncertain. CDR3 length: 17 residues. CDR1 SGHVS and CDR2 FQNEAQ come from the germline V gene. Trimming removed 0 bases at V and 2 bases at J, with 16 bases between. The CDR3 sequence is CASSLAHSGRENYGYTF. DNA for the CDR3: TGTGCCAGCAGCTTAGCGCACTCCGGGAGGGAGAACTATGGCTACACCTTC.

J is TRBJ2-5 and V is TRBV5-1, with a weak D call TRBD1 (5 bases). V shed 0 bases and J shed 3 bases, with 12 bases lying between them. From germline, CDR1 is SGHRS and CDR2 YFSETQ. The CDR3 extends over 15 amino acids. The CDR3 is CASSLEYWGEETQYF. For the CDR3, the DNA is TGCGCCAGCAGCTTGGAGTATTGGGGCGAAGAGACCCAGTACTTC.